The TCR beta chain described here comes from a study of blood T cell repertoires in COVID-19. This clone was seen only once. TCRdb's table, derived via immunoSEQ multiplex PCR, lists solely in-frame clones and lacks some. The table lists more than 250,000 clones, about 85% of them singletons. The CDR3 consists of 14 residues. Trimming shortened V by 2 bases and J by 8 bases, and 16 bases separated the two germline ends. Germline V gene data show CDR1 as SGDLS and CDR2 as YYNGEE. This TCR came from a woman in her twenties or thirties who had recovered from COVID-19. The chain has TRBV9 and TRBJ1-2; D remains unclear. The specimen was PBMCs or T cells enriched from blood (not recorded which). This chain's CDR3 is CASSVSPEAPGYTF. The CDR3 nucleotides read TGTGCCAGCAGCGTGAGCCCCGAGGCGCCCGGCTACACCTTC.